These 8 T cell receptor beta chains originate from one sample sequenced in a study of CD8 T cells in ankylosing spondylitis (dated by TCRdb to the late 2010s). The receptor library was made with 5' RACE. The sequencing machine was an Illumina HiSeq 2500. Starting from the raw public reads, TCRdb applied fastp trimming at Q25, assembled clones with MiXCR and retained in-frame beta chains. Records with the same CDR3 protein are collapsed into one entry carrying the most frequent genes and DNA. Across this sample there are approximately 300,000 distinct CDR3 sequences, with about 19% seen only once. The ten largest clones take up less than 9.5% of the sample. The sample taken for sequencing was blood, either unsorted or a sorted T cell fraction (not recorded which). The source is a male donor with ankylosing spondylitis or in good health (not recorded which).

This clonotype was seen only a few times. This rearrangement joins TRBV10-3 to TRBJ2-1, with TRBD2 as a possible D gene (6 bases). The V end lost 3 bases, the J end lost 4 bases, and 13 bases lay between the germline ends. There are 15 residues in the CDR3. Germline V gives CDR1 ENHRY, CDR2 SYGVKD. The CDR3 is CAISEGGAGYNEQFF. For the CDR3, the DNA is TGTGCCATCAGTGAAGGAGGGGCAGGATACAATGAGCAGTTCTTC.

The chain joins TRBV4-1 to TRBJ2-2; 8 nucleotides match TRBD2. The germline CDR1 and CDR2 sequences are MGHRA and YSYEKL. Unmatched junction bases numbered 5, after V lost 8 bases and J lost 0 bases. The CDR3 is 15 residues long. CDR3 DNA: TGCGCCAGCGCAGTTAGCGGGGCGAACACCGGGGAGCTGTTTTTT. Protein: CASAVSGANTGELFF.

The sample holds a few counts of this clonotype. The chain uses TRBV10-2 and TRBJ1-3; D is unresolved. Germline V gene data show CDR1 as WSHSY and CDR2 as SAAADI. This CDR3 has 15 amino acids. Trimming cost V 6 bases and J 0 bases, with 12 bases left between them. CDR3 nucleotide sequence: TGCGCCAGCAGCCTCGACGGGGACTCTGGAAACACCATATATTTT. The encoded protein is CASSLDGDSGNTIYF.

V usage is TRBV28 and J usage is TRBJ1-5, with D unresolved. V was trimmed by 8 bases and J by 0 bases, leaving 8 bases between them. The CDR3 length is 13 residues. In germline, CDR1 is MDHEN, CDR2 SYDVKM. CDR3 sequence (DNA): TGTGCCAGCGACAACCCTAGCAATCAGCCCCAGCATTTT. It is translated as CASDNPSNQPQHF.

This clonotype was counted at least ten times. This chain uses TRBV5-1 with TRBJ2-7; perhaps D is TRBD1 or TRBD2 (5 bases each). V was shortened by 0 bases and J by 2 bases, with 9 bases between the two germline ends. The CDR3 runs to 14 residues. CDR1 and CDR2 (germline): SGHRS, YFSETQ. The CDR3 reads CASSLDGGTYEQYV. In DNA, the CDR3 is TGCGCCAGCAGCTTGGATGGGGGTACCTACGAGCAGTACGTC.

This sequence joins TRBV25-1 and TRBJ1-1; 7 bases agree with TRBD1. V lost 4 bases to trimming and J lost 0 bases; unmatched junction nucleotides: 8. The length of the CDR3 is 16 residues. Per germline, CDR1 MGHDK and CDR2 SYGVNS. The CDR3, as DNA: TGTGCCAGCAGTGGAGGACAGACAGGGTTGAACACTGAAGCTTTCTTT. As protein: CASSGGQTGLNTEAFF.

This clonotype has a handful of counts. The chain recombines TRBV7-2 with TRBJ2-6; D uncertain. V lost 5 bases and J 3 bases, leaving 11 bases between the germline ends. This CDR3 contains 15 residues. The germline V gene encodes CDR1 SGHTA and CDR2 FQGNSA. The CDR3 region has the DNA TGTGCCAGCAGCCTGATTTTGGGTGGGGCCAACGTCCTGACTTTC. This codes for CASSLILGGANVLTF.

This chain joins TRBV7-2 and TRBJ2-1; TRBD2 is a possible D gene (5 bases). The CDR3 loop spans 13 amino acids. The germline V and J ends were trimmed by 6 bases and 5 bases, with 11 bases remaining between them. CDR1 and CDR2 from the germline V gene are SGHTA and FQGNSA. The CDR3 region has the DNA TGTGCCAGCAGGGGAGAAGACCACAATGAGCAGTTCTTC. The encoded protein is CASRGEDHNEQFF.